This record looks at one TCR beta chain sequence and its context. The antigen remains undetermined. The sample originates from a study of cytomegalovirus exposure and HLA in healthy donors. Whole-study findings and limits: Productive status was seen about 90% or about 30% of the time for most TCR beta V segments in an earlier analysis. Presence/absence analyses supposed approximately even sequencing depth among donors. Most TCR sequences proved rare, with some public TCRs found in many donors.

Trimming took off 3 bases at V and 2 bases at J, with 5 bases between the two ends. CDR1 is MDHEN and CDR2 is SYDVKM in the germline V gene. The CDR3 runs to 12 residues. The PCR was carried out with 60 Vbeta primers and 13 Jbeta primers. The data were produced by immunoSEQ multiplex PCR, yet TCRdb's version contains in-frame clones alone and is incomplete. Seen here are roughly 150,000 clones, roughly three quarters observed once, and the top ten hold 4% to 5.5%. Sequencing was done on a sample of PBMCs. The clonotype comes from a man aged 55 to 69 in good health and CMV-seronegative. The rearrangement links TRBV28 to TRBJ2-7; D is uncertain. The CDR3 loop reads CASSLSAYEQYF. The CDR3 DNA reads TGTGCCAGCAGTTTGAGTGCCTACGAGCAGTACTTC.